The 26 T cell receptor beta chains given below trace back to one sample, sequenced in a study of T-cell reconstitution after alpha-beta-depleted transplantation in children. Unique molecular identifiers were built into the TCRbeta library. One entry per CDR3 protein results from TCRdb running MiXCR on the PCR reads. This table holds 350,000 to 500,000 distinct CDR3 sequences, around 46% found once. The sample in question was PBMCs, obtained before TCRalphabeta/CD19-depleted stem cell transplant. These receptors were obtained from a girl under 10 years old with aplastic anemia, due to receive a stem cell transplant.

V gene TRBV10-3 combines with J gene TRBJ2-2, with 9 bases that match TRBD2. The CDR3 has 17 amino acids. V was pared by 6 bases and J by 0 bases, with 8 bases of the junction left unmatched. Germline V CDR1 and CDR2: ENHRY, SYGVKD. In nucleotides, the CDR3 is TGTGCCATCAGAAGAACAGTAGCGGGGGCGAACACCGGGGAGCTGTTTTTT. This gives the protein CAIRRTVAGANTGELFF.

The chain carries TRBV7-9 and TRBJ2-3, with D possibly matching TRBD2 (6 bases). This CDR3 has 13 amino acids. V was pared by 1 base and J by 11 bases, with 13 bases between. Germline CDR1 reads SEHNR; CDR2 reads FQNEAQ (reference sequence). Here the CDR3 reads CASSLGDSSLQYF. CDR3 coding DNA: TGTGCCAGCAGCTTAGGGGACTCCTCGTTGCAGTATTTT.

This clonotype has at least ten counts. CDR3 loop: CASSPGTGPPQYF. The CDR3 bases are TGCGCCAGCAGCCCCGGGACAGGGCCGCCGCAGTACTTC. This sequence joins TRBV5-1 and TRBJ2-7; 9 nucleotides agree with TRBD1. Germline values: CDR1 SGHRS, CDR2 YFSETQ. This CDR3 region has 13 residues. With V trimmed by 4 bases and J by 9 bases, 8 bases remained unmatched. The full variable domain, completed using reference TRBV5-1 and TRBJ2-7, is KAGVTQTPRYLIKTRGQQVTLSCSPISGHRSVSWYQQTPGQGLQFLFEYFSETQRNKGNFPGRFSGRQFSNSRSEMNVSTLELGDSALYLCASSPGTGPPQYFGPGTRLTVT.

This clonotype showed up just a few times. A single base separates this from a much larger clone, so it may be a read error. J is TRBJ2-1 and V is TRBV25-1; D gene ambiguous. Trimming removed 1 base from V and 8 bases from J, with 15 bases in between. This CDR3 region has 15 residues. CDR1 MGHDK and CDR2 SYGVNS come from the germline V gene. This CDR3 reads CASSEFRVAMDEQFF. DNA of the CDR3: TGTGCCAGCAGTGAATTTAGGGTTGCGATGGATGAGCAGTTCTTC.

The chain carries TRBV5-1 and TRBJ2-2, with 11 bases fitting TRBD2. This CDR3 has 16 residues. J was trimmed by 6 bases and V by 4 bases; bases with no gene match: 8. Germline V gene sequence: CDR1 SGHRS, CDR2 YFSETQ. The CDR3 region is CASSLLTSGAAGELFF. The CDR3 DNA is TGCGCCAGCAGCCTCCTGACTAGCGGGGCCGCCGGGGAGCTGTTTTTT.

This clonotype was recorded at least ten times. The chain joins TRBV7-9 to TRBJ2-2; the match to TRBD2 covers 14 bases. This CDR3 comprises 18 residues. Germline V gives CDR1 SEHNR, CDR2 FQNEAQ (reference sequence). Germline trimming cut 4 bases from V and 5 bases from J; bases unmatched to any gene: 9. The DNA for the CDR3 is TGTGCCAGCAGCTCCCCGACTAGCGGGAGGGCCAGGACCGGGGAGCTGTTTTTT. This encodes CASSSPTSGRARTGELFF.

This clonotype was found a few times. The chain links TRBV20-1 to TRBJ2-7; the D gene is possibly TRBD2 (7 bases). From germline, CDR1 is DFQATT and CDR2 SNEGSKA (reference sequence). This CDR3 region has 14 residues. Between the trimmed V and J ends, which lost 5 bases and 5 bases, there was a span of 19 bases. The CDR3 DNA follows: TGCAGTGCTTCGAGGGAGGGGGACACCAACGAGCAGTACTTC. Encoded protein: CSASREGDTNEQYF.

In this sample, this clonotype turned up once. The rearrangement links TRBV20-1 to TRBJ2-1; tentatively, D is TRBD1 or TRBD2 (5 bases each). Trimming removed 6 bases from V and 4 bases from J, with 19 bases in between. The CDR3 is 15 amino acids. Germline CDR1 DFQATT, CDR2 SNEGSKA (reference sequence). The DNA of the CDR3 is TGCAGTGCGCCCCCTCCGGGACCCTCTTACAATGAGCAGTTCTTC. Residues: CSAPPPGPSYNEQFF.

The rearrangement links TRBV11-2 to TRBJ2-1; tentative D call: TRBD1 (7 bases). CDR1 SGHAT and CDR2 FQNNGV come from the germline V gene. Trimming stripped 5 bases from V and 2 bases from J, with 13 bases between. CDR3 size: 15 residues. This CDR3 is CASSPLRGAYNEQFF. The DNA for the CDR3 is TGTGCCAGCAGCCCGCTCAGGGGGGCCTACAATGAGCAGTTCTTC. The variable domain in full, completed from reference TRBV11-2 and TRBJ2-1, reads EAGVAQSPRYKIIEKRQSVAFWCNPISGHATLYWYQQILGQGPKLLIQFQNNGVVDDSQLPKDRFSAERLKGVDSTLKIQPAKLEDSAVYLCASSPLRGAYNEQFFGPGTRLTVL.

The genes are TRBV20-1 and TRBJ2-7; D is perhaps TRBD1 or TRBD2 (6 bases each). CDR3 length: 13 amino acids. In germline, CDR1 is DFQATT, CDR2 SNEGSKA (reference sequence). Trimming left V 1 base short and J 3 bases short, with 10 bases between. The CDR3 sequence: CSARAGAGYEQYF. The CDR3 nucleotides are TGCAGTGCTAGAGCGGGGGCCGGCTACGAGCAGTACTTC.

The table lists this clonotype with a few counts. This chain joins TRBV15 and TRBJ2-3, with D possibly called TRBD1 or TRBD2 (5 bases each). The ends were cut back, 0 bases at V and 0 bases at J, with 13 bases in the middle. There are 17 residues in the CDR3. The germline gives CDR1 LNHNV, CDR2 YYDKDF (reference sequence). This chain's CDR3 is CATSRDRGGPSTDTQYF. CDR3 DNA sequence: TGTGCCACCAGCAGAGATAGGGGCGGGCCTAGCACAGATACGCAGTATTTT. The full variable domain, completed using reference TRBV15 and TRBJ2-3, is DAMVIQNPRYQVTQFGKPVTLSCSQTLNHNVMYWYQQKSSQAPKLLFHYYDKDFNNEADTPDNFQSRRPNTSFCFLDIRSPGLGDTAMYLCATSRDRGGPSTDTQYFGPGTRLTVL.

The rearrangement uses TRBV5-1 and TRBJ2-7, with 10 bases aligning to TRBD2. The V and J ends lost 4 bases and 0 bases, in that order; junction bases with no gene match: 7. Germline values: CDR1 SGHRS, CDR2 YFSETQ. CDR3 length: 16 residues. The CDR3 loop is CASSRGLADDSYEQYF. In DNA form, the CDR3 reads TGCGCCAGCAGCCGAGGACTAGCGGACGACTCCTACGAGCAGTACTTC.

Ten or more counts support this clonotype. The chain has TRBV7-2 and TRBJ2-3; 12 nucleotides match TRBD2. There are 15 residues in the CDR3. Germline CDR1 is SGHTA and CDR2 is FQGNSA. V lost 6 bases, J lost 5 bases, and 6 bases stayed unmatched. CDR3 region: CASSFPGLAGDTQYF. In nucleotides, the CDR3 is TGTGCCAGCAGTTTCCCGGGACTAGCGGGAGATACGCAGTATTTT.

This clonotype was counted a few times. This chain links TRBV29-1 with TRBJ2-1; TRBD1 matches at 8 bases. V was pared by 7 bases and J by 8 bases, with 13 bases of the junction left unmatched. The CDR3 is 14 amino acids. Germline V lookup: CDR1 SQVTM, CDR2 ANQGSEA. As DNA, the CDR3 is TGCAGCGCCCCCGGACGGACAGGGCTCGATGAGCAGTTCTTC. Protein: CSAPGRTGLDEQFF.

This clonotype has a handful of counts. The genes are TRBV6-2 or TRBV6-3 and TRBJ1-1; 10 positions agree with TRBD1. The CDR3 is made up of 15 amino acids. Germline CDR1 is MNHEY and CDR2 is SVGEGT. With 5 bases clipped from V and 8 bases from J, the junction kept 11 bases outside the gene matches. CDR3 sequence (DNA): TGTGCCAGCAGTACCTCGACAGGGGGCCGAAGGGAAGCTTTCTTT. This encodes CASSTSTGGRREAFF.

This chain uses TRBV29-1 with TRBJ2-3; D gene unclear. V was pared by 7 bases and J by 8 bases, with 13 bases between. Per germline, CDR1 SQVTM and CDR2 ANQGSEA. CDR3 length equals 11 residues. DNA for the CDR3: TGCAGCGCTAACTCCCCGGGTACGCAGTATTTT. This translates into CSANSPGTQYF.

This chain links TRBV6-1 with TRBJ2-3; 9 bases match TRBD1. J lost 0 bases, V lost 2 bases, and 6 bases had no gene match. This CDR3 contains 17 residues. CDR1 and CDR2 from the germline V gene are MNHNS and SASEGT. The CDR3 here is CASSEKTGGRSTDTQYF. CDR3 DNA sequence: TGTGCCAGCAGTGAAAAGACAGGGGGTAGGAGCACAGATACGCAGTATTTT.

V usage is TRBV7-2 and J usage is TRBJ2-7; 9 nucleotides agree with TRBD1. The junction had 3 bases not matched to a gene; V was cut back by 1 base and J by 5 bases. The germline V gene encodes CDR1 SGHTA and CDR2 FQGNSA. The CDR3 has 14 amino acids. The CDR3: CASSLETGGHEQYF. The CDR3 DNA reads as TGTGCCAGCAGCTTAGAAACAGGGGGCCACGAGCAGTACTTC.

The table lists this clonotype with many counts. The CDR3 DNA reads as TGTGCCAGCAGATCAGCGGGACTAGGCTCCGCAGATACGCAGTATTTT. This sequence encodes CASRSAGLGSADTQYF. The chain carries TRBV12-3 or TRBV12-4 and TRBJ2-3; TRBD2 aligns across 8 bases. V gave up 6 bases and J gave up 4 bases; unmatched junction bases: 12. The CDR3 loop spans 16 amino acids.

In its sample, this clonotype was seen once. V is TRBV7-8 and J is TRBJ2-1; D perhaps matches TRBD2 (6 bases). CDR3 size: 16 residues. The ends were cut back, 1 base at V and 7 bases at J, with 17 bases in the middle. CDR1 is SGHVS and CDR2 is FQNEAQ in the germline V gene. For the CDR3, the DNA is TGTGCCAGCAGCTTAGAATACAGCGGAGGGCGGAATGAGCAGTTCTTC. Residues: CASSLEYSGGRNEQFF.

Comment on this clonotype: A read error is possible here, since a much larger clone lies one base away. CDR3 residues: CASGLSGANALTF. CDR3 in DNA: TGTGCCAGCGGGCTCTCTGGGGCCAACGCCCTGACTTTC. This chain links TRBV12-3 or TRBV12-4 with TRBJ2-6; a weak D match, TRBD1 (5 bases). The CDR3 contains 13 residues.

This clonotype appeared a few times. In DNA, the CDR3 is TGTGCCAGCAGTTCAGGGGCGGAGAGCACAGATACGCAGTATTTT. As protein: CASSSGAESTDTQYF. J is TRBJ2-3 and V is TRBV5-4, with a weak D call TRBD1 (6 bases). The CDR3 has 15 amino acids. Trimming removed 5 bases from V and 0 bases from J, with 13 bases in between. Germline V gives CDR1 SGHNT, CDR2 YYREEE (reference sequence).

The chain carries TRBV11-1 and TRBJ2-1; 8 nucleotides line up with TRBD2. The CDR3 has 15 residues. In germline, CDR1 is SGHAT, CDR2 FQDESV (reference sequence). Germline trimming cut 6 bases from V and 4 bases from J; bases unmatched to any gene: 8. The CDR3 loop is CASRSSGSGYNEQFF. CDR3 sequence (DNA): TGTGCCAGCAGATCCAGCGGGAGTGGGTACAATGAGCAGTTCTTC.

Many counts were recorded for this clonotype. This chain joins TRBV27 and TRBJ1-5; tentative D call: TRBD1 (5 bases). V shed 1 base and J shed 5 bases, with 21 bases lying between them. The CDR3 length is 18 residues. Germline CDR1 is MNHEY and CDR2 is SMNVEV (reference sequence). The DNA for the CDR3 is TGTGCCAGCAGTTTATATTGGACCGGAGGGGTTCAGGATCAGCCCCAGCATTTT. Encoded protein: CASSLYWTGGVQDQPQHF.

This clonotype has a count of ten or more. The rearrangement joins TRBV5-5 to TRBJ2-7; 9 nucleotides agree with TRBD1. The CDR3 totals 13 residues. V shed 1 base, J shed 6 bases, and the junction held 2 bases outside the gene matches. Germline-derived CDR1 and CDR2 are SGHKS and YYEKEE (reference sequence). DNA of the CDR3: TGTGCCAGCAGCTTGAGACAGGGGGGCGAGCAGTACTTC. This codes for CASSLRQGGEQYF.

In this sample, this clonotype turned up a few times. V and J are TRBV19 and TRBJ2-1; D might be TRBD1 or TRBD2, each matching 6 bases. V gave up 5 bases and J gave up 5 bases, with 16 bases separating them. The CDR3 is made up of 15 amino acids. Germline CDR1 reads LNHDA; CDR2 reads SQIVND (reference sequence). In nucleotides, the CDR3 is TGTGCCAGTAGTTTCGTTGGGGGGACAAACAATGAGCAGTTCTTC. Translation gives CASSFVGGTNNEQFF. Full variable domain (outside the CDR3, taken from reference TRBV19 and TRBJ2-1): DGGITQSPKYLFRKEGQNVTLSCEQNLNHDAMYWYRQDPGQGLRLIYYSQIVNDFQKGDIAEGYSVSREKKESFPLTVTSAQKNPTAFYLCASSFVGGTNNEQFFGPGTRLTVL.